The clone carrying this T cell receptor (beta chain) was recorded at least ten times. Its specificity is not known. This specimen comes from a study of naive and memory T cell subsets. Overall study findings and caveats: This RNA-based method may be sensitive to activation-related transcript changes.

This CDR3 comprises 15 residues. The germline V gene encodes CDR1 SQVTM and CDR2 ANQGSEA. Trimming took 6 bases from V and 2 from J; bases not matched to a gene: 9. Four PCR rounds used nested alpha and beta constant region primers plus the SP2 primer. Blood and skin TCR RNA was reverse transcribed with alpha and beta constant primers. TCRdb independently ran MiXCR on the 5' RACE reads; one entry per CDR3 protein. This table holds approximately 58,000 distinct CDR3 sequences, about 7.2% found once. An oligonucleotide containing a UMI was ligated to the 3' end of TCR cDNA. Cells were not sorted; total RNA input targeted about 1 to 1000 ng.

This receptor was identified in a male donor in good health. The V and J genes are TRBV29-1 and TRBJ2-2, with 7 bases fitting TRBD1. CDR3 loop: CSVHRDRSNTGELFF. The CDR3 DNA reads TGCAGCGTCCACCGGGACAGAAGTAACACCGGGGAGCTGTTTTTT.